This TCR beta chain emerged from a study of T-cell memory formation after mild COVID-19. The wider study: Each donor largely had its own TCR clusters.

In its sample, this clonotype was seen a few times. Its antigen remains unidentified. Study findings and constraints: Shrinking CD4+ clones resided mostly in CM and EM, and CD8+ ones in EMRA. CD4+ bias marked clones expanding day 15 to 37, unlike balanced contracting clones.

Germline lookup yields CDR1 KGHDR and CDR2 SFDVKD. Trimming took 0 bases from V and 16 from J; bases not matched to a gene: 5. There are 12 residues in the CDR3. Each CDR3 protein is one row after TCRdb ran MiXCR on the 5' RACE reads. The sample has about 320,000 distinct CDR3 sequences; about 13% are singletons. Sequencing input: PBMCs or a T cell subset sorted from them (not recorded which). The chain couples TRBV24-1 to TRBJ1-5; 7 nucleotides match TRBD1. The TCR originated in a young man who had mild COVID-19 (a few samples of this study predate the infection). Cell type and time point are not known. CDR3 sequence (DNA): TGTGCCACCAGTGATTTGCCAGGACAGGTACATTTT. Encoded protein: CATSDLPGQVHF.